This TCR beta chain was sequenced for a study of blood T cells in healthy people across ages. Trimming removed 5 bases from V and 3 bases from J, with 8 bases in between. This CDR3 is built from 12 residues. CDR1 is SGHRS, CDR2 YFSETQ, per germline. The second PCR ran roughly 7 to 11 cycles with a sample-barcoded 5' primer and J-beta primers. TCRdb re-analysed the 5' RACE reads in MiXCR, keeping a single row per CDR3 protein. The table shows roughly 640,000 distinct CDR3 sequences, with about 28% occurring only once. The sample was blood. The sequence came from a woman at least 80 years old in good health. This chain uses TRBV5-1 with TRBJ2-5; a weak D match, TRBD1 (6 bases). The DNA for the CDR3 is TGCGCCAGCAGGTACAGGGAAGAGACCCAGTACTTC. Translating it yields CASRYREETQYF.